The next 22 T cell receptor beta chains were all read from a single sample in a study of PD-1 blockade in mismatch repair-deficient tumors (dated by TCRdb to about 2017). The library was obtained by the immunoSEQ multiplex PCR assay. The table comes from immuneACCESS by way of TCRdb, which keeps in-frame sequences with V and J called. Part of the clones is missing from these tables; in studies checked, under half for an unresolved V gene and the rest for unknown reasons. The sample table holds around 100,000 clones, of which approximately 80% were seen once. The ten top clones hold around 6.5% of the sample. This specimen was peripheral blood, taken about 36 weeks after starting pembrolizumab. These TCRs come from an adult with mismatch repair-deficient cancer.

The chain combines TRBV10-1 with TRBJ2-7; 12 bases are shared with TRBD2. V lost 6 bases to trimming and J lost 3 bases; unmatched junction nucleotides: 6. Germline V gene sequence: CDR1 WNHNN, CDR2 SYGVQD (reference sequence). The CDR3 is made up of 15 amino acids. For the CDR3, the DNA is TGCGCCAGCAGCCAAAGGACTAGCGGGATCTACGAGCAGTACTTC. Its protein product is CASSQRTSGIYEQYF.

The chain carries TRBV7-9 and TRBJ1-4; TRBD1 is a possible D gene (5 bases). The CDR3 length is 12 residues. V dropped 1 base and J dropped 14 bases, with 11 bases sitting between them. The germline gives CDR1 SEHNR, CDR2 FQNEAQ (reference sequence). The chain's CDR3 is CASSLGQQGLFF. The CDR3 DNA follows: TGTGCCAGCAGCTTAGGCCAGCAGGGTCTGTTTTTT.

The V gene is TRBV7-2, the J gene TRBJ2-7; the D gene is possibly TRBD1 (6 bases). Trimming pared 1 base from V and 5 bases from J, leaving 12 bases between. Germline V gives CDR1 SGHTA, CDR2 FQGNSA. The CDR3 loop spans 14 amino acids. CDR3 nucleotide sequence: TGTGCCAGCAGCTTAGTAGGGACAAGAAACGAGCAGTACTTC. Amino acid sequence: CASSLVGTRNEQYF.

CDR3 in amino acids: CASSQLAGGIDEQFF. As DNA, the CDR3 is TGTGCCAGCAGCCAGCTAGCGGGGGGGATCGATGAGCAGTTCTTC. The rearrangement joins TRBV7-6 to TRBJ2-1; 12 bases match TRBD2. Germline CDR1 reads SGHVS; CDR2 reads FNYEAQ. Trimming at V came to 5 bases and at J to 8 bases, leaving 7 bases not matched to a gene. This CDR3 has 15 residues. Combining the CDR3 with reference TRBV7-6 and TRBJ2-1 gives the whole variable domain GAGVSQSPRYKVTKRGQDVALRCDPISGHVSLYWYRQALGQGPEFLTYFNYEAQQDKSGLPNDRFSAERPEGSISTLTIQRTEQRDSAMYRCASSQLAGGIDEQFFGPGTRLTVL.

This clone has just a few counts. The chain joins TRBV19 to TRBJ2-3, with 8 bases that match TRBD2. Losses at the gene ends were 7 bases for V and 5 bases for J; bases not matched to a gene: 14. Germline-derived CDR1 and CDR2 are LNHDA and SQIVND (reference sequence). CDR3 length: 16 amino acids. The CDR3 DNA reads TGTGCCAGTAATCCCCGACGTAGCGGGGCGGGAGATACGCAGTATTTT. Translation: CASNPRRSGAGDTQYF. The full variable domain, in which reference TRBV19 and TRBJ2-3 provide the parts outside the CDR3, is DGGITQSPKYLFRKEGQNVTLSCEQNLNHDAMYWYRQDPGQGLRLIYYSQIVNDFQKGDIAEGYSVSREKKESFPLTVTSAQKNPTAFYLCASNPRRSGAGDTQYFGPGTRLTVL.

A few counts support this clone. The genes are TRBV7-2 and TRBJ1-2; the D gene is possibly TRBD1 (5 bases). This CDR3 region has 15 residues. V gave up 0 bases and J gave up 2 bases, with 10 bases separating them. CDR1 and CDR2 from the germline V gene are SGHTA and FQGNSA. The CDR3 DNA follows: TGTGCCAGCAGCTTAGCCGGGGGTGGGAACTATGGCTACACCTTC. Translated: CASSLAGGGNYGYTF.

The chain uses TRBV4-3 and TRBJ1-2, with D tentatively TRBD1 (5 bases). The CDR3 length is 18 residues. The V gene's germline CDR1 is LGHNA and CDR2 YSLEER. Trimming removed 0 bases at V and 2 bases at J, with 19 bases between. The CDR3 reads CASSQDAGIGAGNYGYTF. CDR3 in DNA: TGCGCCAGCAGCCAAGACGCCGGAATAGGGGCCGGGAACTATGGCTACACCTTC.

The rearrangement joins TRBV28 to TRBJ2-7; TRBD1 agrees at 8 bases. The germline V gene encodes CDR1 MDHEN and CDR2 SYDVKM. Losses at the gene ends were 7 bases for V and 2 bases for J; bases not matched to a gene: 7. The CDR3 contains 14 residues. CDR3 DNA sequence: TGTGCCAGCACCGACGGGACAGGAGCCTACGAGCAGTACTTC. Protein: CASTDGTGAYEQYF.

The genes are TRBV7-2 and TRBJ2-5, with 12 bases lining up with TRBD2. The CDR3 runs 17 residues. Per the germline V gene, CDR1 is SGHTA and CDR2 is FQGNSA. V lost 4 bases and J lost 4; bases outside the gene matches: 10. CDR3 in DNA: TGTGCCAGCAGCTCTTTGCTAGCGGGAGGGAGTGTAGAGACCCAGTACTTC. Protein: CASSSLLAGGSVETQYF.

This clone was recorded at least ten times. The V call is TRBV4-2, the J call TRBJ1-5, with D perhaps TRBD1 (6 bases). From germline, CDR1 is LGHNA and CDR2 YNFKEQ. Trimming stripped 4 bases from V and 1 base from J, with 20 bases between. The CDR3 has 18 residues. CDR3 sequence (DNA): TGTGCCAGCAGCCCCCAGGGGTTACAGTCTATGAGCAATCAGCCCCAGCATTTT. This sequence encodes CASSPQGLQSMSNQPQHF.

The chain links TRBV5-1 to TRBJ1-1; D ambiguous. Per germline, CDR1 SGHRS and CDR2 YFSETQ. The CDR3 is 13 amino acids. The germline V and J ends were trimmed by 5 bases and 1 base, with 9 bases remaining between them. The CDR3 reads CASRTSGNTEAFF. The CDR3 nucleotides read TGCGCCAGCAGGACTTCGGGGAACACTGAAGCTTTCTTT. Full variable domain (rest looked up from reference TRBV5-1 and TRBJ1-1): KAGVTQTPRYLIKTRGQQVTLSCSPISGHRSVSWYQQTPGQGLQFLFEYFSETQRNKGNFPGRFSGRQFSNSRSEMNVSTLELGDSALYLCASRTSGNTEAFFGQGTRLTVV.

The V and J genes are TRBV7-9 and TRBJ2-1; tentative D call: TRBD1 (5 bases). Looked up from germline, CDR1 is SEHNR and CDR2 is FQNEAQ (reference sequence). The V gene lost 3 bases and the J gene lost 5 bases, with 14 bases spanning the gap. This CDR3 region has 15 residues. The CDR3 is CASSLGPGVNNEQFF. The CDR3 DNA follows: TGTGCCAGCAGCTTGGGGCCTGGAGTTAACAATGAGCAGTTCTTC.

This clone was picked up a small number of times. The chain employs TRBV5-1 and TRBJ1-2; 10 positions match TRBD1. Germline V gives CDR1 SGHRS, CDR2 YFSETQ. The CDR3 is 14 amino acids. Trimming at V came to 6 bases and at J to 6 bases, leaving 8 bases not matched to a gene. The CDR3 here is CASTTPGQGNGYTF. CDR3 DNA sequence: TGCGCCAGCACGACGCCGGGACAGGGGAATGGCTACACCTTC.

This clone came up a few times. In DNA, the CDR3 is TGTGCCAGCAGCTTCACAGGGAGCTCCTACGAGCAGTACTTC. It yields the protein CASSFTGSSYEQYF. The rearrangement joins TRBV7-9 to TRBJ2-7, with D possibly being TRBD1 (6 bases). Germline-derived CDR1 and CDR2 are SEHNR and FQNEAQ (reference sequence). The CDR3 has 14 amino acids. Trimming took 3 bases from V and 0 from J, leaving 9 bases between them.

This clone has just a few counts. V usage is TRBV10-3 and J usage is TRBJ1-1; D not certain. Per germline, CDR1 ENHRY and CDR2 SYGVKD. The CDR3 runs to 11 residues. V was cut by 4 bases and J by 8 bases, with 8 bases left in between. CDR3 sequence: CAISGEAEAFF. CDR3 nucleotides: TGTGCCATCAGTGGTGAGGCCGAAGCTTTCTTT.

The genes are TRBV11-2 and TRBJ2-5; 9 bases fit TRBD2. Trimming at V came to 1 base and at J to 2 bases, leaving 5 bases not matched to a gene. The CDR3 totals 16 residues. Looked up from germline, CDR1 is SGHAT and CDR2 is FQNNGV. The DNA for the CDR3 is TGTGCCAGCAGCTTAGGGGCTAGCGGGACGCAAGAGACCCAGTACTTC. Translation gives CASSLGASGTQETQYF.

The chain is built from TRBV11-1 and TRBJ1-5; perhaps TRBD1 as D (5 bases). Trimming stripped 5 bases from V and 7 bases from J, with 12 bases between. This CDR3 region has 13 residues. The germline V gene has CDR1 SGHAT and CDR2 FQDESV (reference sequence). The CDR3 bases are TGTGCCAGCAGCAGGGGCTCAGGGCAGCCCCAGCATTTT. It specifies CASSRGSGQPQHF.

The chain has TRBV6-5 and TRBJ2-2; 9 bases fit TRBD2. V dropped 6 bases and J dropped 6; count of bases not matched to a gene: 5. Germline-derived CDR1 and CDR2 are MNHEY and SVGAGI. This CDR3 comprises 14 residues. The CDR3 loop is CASSSEREAGELFF. CDR3 DNA sequence: TGTGCCAGCAGCTCGGAGCGGGAGGCCGGGGAGCTGTTTTTT.

The V and J genes are TRBV5-6 and TRBJ2-7; weak D call: TRBD1 (6 bases). The CDR3 is 13 amino acids. Germline V gene lookup returns CDR1 SGHDT and CDR2 YYEEEE. Trimming left V 4 bases short and J 3 bases short, with 11 bases between. The CDR3 loop reads CASSQGTGYEQYF. DNA for the CDR3: TGTGCCAGCAGCCAGGGGACGGGCTACGAGCAGTACTTC.

This chain joins TRBV7-6 and TRBJ2-1; possibly TRBD1 or TRBD2 for D (6 bases each). V shed 5 bases and J shed 7 bases, with 12 bases lying between them. Germline V gene sequence: CDR1 SGHVS, CDR2 FNYEAQ. CDR3 length: 13 amino acids. The CDR3 is CASSAGHLNEQFF. The CDR3 DNA is TGTGCCAGCAGCGCGGGACACCTTAATGAGCAGTTCTTC. The whole variable domain, filled in from reference TRBV7-6 and TRBJ2-1, reads GAGVSQSPRYKVTKRGQDVALRCDPISGHVSLYWYRQALGQGPEFLTYFNYEAQQDKSGLPNDRFSAERPEGSISTLTIQRTEQRDSAMYRCASSAGHLNEQFFGPGTRLTVL.

The rearrangement joins TRBV18 to TRBJ1-3, with D unclear. Germline loops: CDR1 KGHSH, CDR2 LQKENI. The length of the CDR3 is 15 residues. Deletions cut 2 bases from V and 0 bases from J, with 8 bases between. DNA of the CDR3: TGTGCCAGCTCACCAGGACGAAACTCTGGAAACACCATATATTTT. It encodes CASSPGRNSGNTIYF.

The gene calls are TRBV5-6 and TRBJ1-2, with 8 bases identical to TRBD1. CDR3 length: 17 amino acids. The germline gives CDR1 SGHDT, CDR2 YYEEEE. With 2 bases clipped from V and 0 bases from J, the junction kept 9 bases outside the gene matches. The CDR3: CASSFGQGYQANYGYTF. The DNA of the CDR3 is TGTGCCAGCAGCTTCGGACAGGGATATCAAGCTAACTATGGCTACACCTTC.